This T cell receptor (beta chain) was sequenced for a study of CXCR3-negative and CXCR3-positive naive CD8 T cells (dated by TCRdb to 2018 to 2020). Describing the broader study: In total, about 150 million TRB reads were obtained, or roughly 1.5 +/- 0.3 million reads per library. Diversity and physicochemical repertoire analyses were performed on about ten donors pooled from two independent experiments. TRBV-TRBJ cluster analysis included naive subsets from about 5 donors and memory cells from 3 donors.

Study-wide findings and limitations: Similar TRBV-TRBJ usage was shown by naive CXCR3-negative and CXCR3-positive cells from the same donor, whereas distinct patterns were shown by memory cells. TRB CDR3s from CXCR3-positive naive cells showed higher hydrophobicity (lower Kidera factor 4), lower energy, and higher strength and volume indices than CXCR3-negative naive cells. Both naive subsets had comparably high repertoire diversity, while memory CD8+ T cells had much lower repertoire diversity. Freshly isolated PBMCs were used for most assays because CXCR3 expression partially decreased after cryopreservation. Surface CD5, linked to self-reactivity in mice, was comparable between naive subsets; TCR interaction strength was therefore also inferred from TRB CDR3 physicochemical properties.

Each CD8+ T cell subset was flow-sorted in triplicate, with some 300,000 cells per subset placed directly into RLT lysis buffer. Naive CD8+ T cells were defined stringently as CD45RO-CCR7+CD27+CD95- to exclude memory contaminants. Using standard density gradient centrifugation, peripheral blood mononuclear cells were isolated from buffy coats. Naive CXCR3-negative and CXCR3-positive CD8+ T cells were flow-sorted on a FACSAria III. An RNeasy Mini Kit was used to extract total RNA from the sorted cells. The instrument was a NextSeq 550. The Human TCR Profiling Kit (MiLaboratory) was used to make UMI-labeled 5' RACE TRB cDNA libraries. cDNA synthesis used the entire amount of extracted RNA, and PCR amplification then used the entire amount of cDNA produced. Libraries were prepared in parallel using an identical number of PCR cycles. The published analysis was carried out like this. About 50,000 +/- 10,000 unique UMI-labeled TRB cDNA molecules per library were extracted with MIGEC and MiXCR, with at least two reads per UMI required. An average of approximately 40,000 +/- 10,000 functional in-frame TRB CDR3 nucleotide clonotypes without stop codons was found per library. Diversity metrics, including normalized Shannon-Wiener and Chao1, were computed in VDJtools after downsampling to 5000 UMI-labeled TRB molecules per sample. VDJtools computed clonotype-size-weighted physicochemical properties of the central five CDR3 residues: interaction energy, strength, volume and Kidera factor 4. TCRdb reprocessed the reads and provides one entry for every CDR3 protein sequence; no DNA is given. These V and J calls originate from TCRdb's pipeline instead of the authors' own analysis. The table held for this sample gives tens of thousands of distinct CDR3 sequences. 1.6% of the sample belongs to the ten largest clones.

The CDR3 starts with the cysteine, ends with the phenylalanine, and has 16 residues. No DNA is given. CDR1 KGHDR and CDR2 SFDVKD were looked up in the germline V gene. Note on this clonotype: The target of this receptor is not known.

The clonotype originates from a human donor in good health. Some clones in this sample may be carry-over from other donors' samples. The V gene is TRBV24-1 and the J gene is TRBJ2-3; TCRdb outputs TRBD1, but without DNA this stays unchecked. The sequenced sample consisted of naive CXCR3- CD8+ T cells from blood. The sample's cell subset or site, from its label and the paper: CD45RO-CCR7+CD27+CD95- naive CD8+ T cells lacking CXCR3 (TNR3-). Here the CDR3 is given as CATSDPTLQGPDTQYF.